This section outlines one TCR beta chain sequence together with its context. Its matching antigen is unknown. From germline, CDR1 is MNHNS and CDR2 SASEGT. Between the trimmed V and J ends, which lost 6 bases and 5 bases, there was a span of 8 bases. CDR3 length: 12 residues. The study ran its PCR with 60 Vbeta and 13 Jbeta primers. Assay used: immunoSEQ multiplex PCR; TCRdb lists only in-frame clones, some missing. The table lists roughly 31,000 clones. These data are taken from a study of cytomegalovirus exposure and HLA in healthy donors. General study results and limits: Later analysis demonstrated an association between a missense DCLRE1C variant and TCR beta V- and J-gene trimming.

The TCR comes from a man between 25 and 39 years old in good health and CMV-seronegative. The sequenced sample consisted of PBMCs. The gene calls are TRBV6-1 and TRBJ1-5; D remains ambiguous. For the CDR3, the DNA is TGTGCCAGCAGCCCTACCGATCAGCCCCAGCATTTT. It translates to CASSPTDQPQHF.